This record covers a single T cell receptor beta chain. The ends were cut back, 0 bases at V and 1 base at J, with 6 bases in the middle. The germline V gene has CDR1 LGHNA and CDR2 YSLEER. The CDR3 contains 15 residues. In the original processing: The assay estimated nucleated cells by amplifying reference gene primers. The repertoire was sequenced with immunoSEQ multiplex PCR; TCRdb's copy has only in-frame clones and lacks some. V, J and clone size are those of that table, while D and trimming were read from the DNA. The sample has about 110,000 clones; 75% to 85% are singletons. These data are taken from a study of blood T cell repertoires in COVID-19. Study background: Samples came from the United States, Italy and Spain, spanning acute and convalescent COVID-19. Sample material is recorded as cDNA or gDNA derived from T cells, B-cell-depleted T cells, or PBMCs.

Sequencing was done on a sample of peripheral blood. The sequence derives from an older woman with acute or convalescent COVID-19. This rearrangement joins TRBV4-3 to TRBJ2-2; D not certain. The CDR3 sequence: CASSQDSGNTGELFF. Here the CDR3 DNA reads TGCGCCAGCAGCCAAGATTCAGGGAACACCGGGGAGCTGTTTTTT.